This T cell receptor beta chain was recorded in a study of beta chain features in type 1 diabetes. General observations from the study: Sequencing from cDNA could over-represent high-TCR-expressing cells. A possible short-template PCR bias applies equally to patients and controls. Comparison showed that naive, central memory and Treg TCRB repertoires appeared more similar among patients than among healthy donors.

The CDR3 length is 17 residues. Trimming took 0 bases from V and 0 from J, leaving 15 bases between them. With regard to this clone: No antigen is known for it.

The investigators reverse transcribed all of the isolated RNA, so they sequenced expressed TCRB transcripts. The study sequenced naive, central memory and regulatory T cell samples to an average of about 3.9 million reads. Profiling relied on immunoSEQ multiplex PCR, and the TCRdb table lists in-frame clones only, not all of them. The sample contains roughly 170,000 clones, 10% to 15% of which appear only once. The rearrangement links TRBV23-1 to TRBJ2-7; D might be TRBD2 (5 bases). TRBV23-1 is sorted into the ORF group, with uncertain function. Source material: central memory CD4+ T cells from blood. The source is a woman aged 18-29 years in good health. The CDR3: CASSQSPQRLSSYEQYF. The CDR3 DNA is TGCGCCAGCAGTCAATCGCCCCAGCGGTTGAGCTCCTACGAGCAGTACTTC.